The sequence of this T cell receptor beta chain was determined in a study of fetal regulatory T cell absence and autoimmunity. Study-level points and caveats: In IPEX, the enrichment was taken to support antigen-driven autoimmunity before birth.

Repertoires were generated with immunoSEQ multiplex PCR, while TCRdb's copy carries only in-frame clones and drops some. The table lists around 100,000 clones, about two thirds of them singletons. Trimming took off 0 bases at V and 1 base at J, with 16 bases between the two ends. The CDR3 has 18 amino acids. The germline V gene encodes CDR1 SGHAT and CDR2 FQNNGV. This clone has just a few counts. As yet, its antigen is unknown. The sequence came from a male donor with IPEX syndrome. The V call is TRBV11-2, the J call TRBJ1-5; perhaps TRBD1 as D (5 bases). The sample was pancreas tissue. The CDR3 loop reads CASSLDSWSQGSNQPQHF. For the CDR3, the DNA is TGTGCCAGCAGCTTAGATTCTTGGAGTCAGGGAAGCAATCAGCCCCAGCATTTT.